This TCR beta chain was sequenced for a study of blood T cell repertoires in COVID-19. For the study at large: Some COVID-19 samples were acute and others convalescent; all came from the United States, Italy and Spain.

Per the original methods: Amplification of reference gene primers provided the estimated nucleated cell counts. Sequenced by immunoSEQ multiplex PCR; TCRdb stores in-frame clones only, minus some. That table supplies the V and J calls and clone size; D and trimming were determined from the DNA. Among some 120,000 clones listed, almost 85% were seen once. The CDR3 is made up of 16 amino acids. Germline V gene lookup returns CDR1 SGHRS and CDR2 YFSETQ. The V and J ends lost 4 bases and 2 bases respectively, with 18 bases between them. The sequenced material came from peripheral blood. This rearrangement joins TRBV5-1 to TRBJ1-1, with D tentatively TRBD1 (6 bases). This TCR was recovered from a woman between 25 and 40 years old who had recovered from COVID-19. The CDR3 is CASSPAWDISNTEAFF. The DNA for the CDR3 is TGCGCCAGCAGCCCCGCCTGGGACATAAGCAACACTGAAGCTTTCTTT.